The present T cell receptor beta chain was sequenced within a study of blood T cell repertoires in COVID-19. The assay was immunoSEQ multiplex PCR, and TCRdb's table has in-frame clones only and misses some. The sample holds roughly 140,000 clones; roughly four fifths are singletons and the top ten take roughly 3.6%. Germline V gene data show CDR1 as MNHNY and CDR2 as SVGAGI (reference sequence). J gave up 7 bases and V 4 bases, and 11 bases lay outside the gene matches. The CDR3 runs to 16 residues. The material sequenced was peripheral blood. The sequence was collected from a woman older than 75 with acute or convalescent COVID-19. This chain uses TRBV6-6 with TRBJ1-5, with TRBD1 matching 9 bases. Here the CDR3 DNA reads TGTGCCAGCAGTTCTCAGACAGGGGGGCTCAAGCAGCCCCAGCATTTT. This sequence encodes CASSSQTGGLKQPQHF.